These T cell receptor beta chains were read from a single sample in a study of CD8+ T cells in alopecia areata. The repertoire was sequenced with immunoSEQ multiplex PCR; TCRdb's copy has only in-frame clones and lacks some. This table holds more than 95,000 clones, 41% found once. The sequencing sample was made of CD4+ T cells sorted from blood. These receptors originate from a human donor with alopecia areata. The CDR3 runs from the conserved cysteine through the conserved F or W. The D gene is left open where the match is weak. Where a row states a size, it is once, few, many or the class of an expanded clone; other rows omit it.

. TRBD2 TRBJ2-7 TRBV28 CASSSHSSGSPLPYEQYF TGTGCCAGCAGTTCCCATTCTAGCGGGAGCCCCCTCCCCTACGAGCAGTACTTC
. . TRBJ2-3 TRBV2 CASSEGTFTDTQYF TGTGCCAGCAGTGAAGGGACATTCACAGATACGCAGTATTTT
. . TRBJ2-1 TRBV14 CASSQGLVLNEQFF TGTGCCAGCAGCCAAGGTCTCGTTTTAAATGAGCAGTTCTTC
. TRBD1 TRBJ2-1 TRBV29-1 CSVGKGATDNEQFF TGCAGCGTTGGAAAGGGGGCCACAGACAATGAGCAGTTCTTC
. . TRBJ2-3 TRBV5-4 CASSLVTRTDTQYF TGTGCCAGCAGCTTGGTGACTCGCACAGATACGCAGTATTTT
. TRBD1 TRBJ2-7 TRBV29-1 CSVEGTGVLYEQYF TGCAGCGTTGAGGGGACAGGGGTTCTCTACGAGCAGTACTTC
. . TRBJ1-1 TRBV7-6 CASSPRADPSSTEAFF TGTGCCAGCAGCCCCAGGGCAGATCCCTCGAGCACTGAAGCTTTCTTT
. TRBD2 TRBJ2-5 TRBV28 CASERGGGETQYF TGTGCCAGCGAACGGGGGGGTGGCGAGACCCAGTACTTC
few TRBD2 TRBJ2-2 TRBV4-1 CASSHPLGLAGEKNTGELFF TGCGCCAGCAGCCATCCCCTAGGACTAGCGGGAGAAAAGAACACCGGGGAGCTGTTTTTT
. TRBD1 TRBJ2-7 TRBV28 CASSLNRGTASSYEQYF TGTGCCAGCAGTTTAAACCGTGGGACAGCTTCCTCCTACGAGCAGTACTTC
. TRBD2 TRBJ2-1 TRBV29-1 CSVDPGTSGDNEQFF TGCAGCGTTGATCCCGGGACTAGCGGCGACAATGAGCAGTTCTTC
few . TRBJ2-7 TRBV7-2 CASSPGTLSRYEQYF TGTGCCAGCAGCCCAGGGACTCTAAGTCGGTACGAGCAGTACTTC
. . TRBJ1-3 TRBV4-1 CASSQGDGRTSGNTIYF TGCGCCAGCAGCCAAGGGGACGGCCGAACTTCTGGAAACACCATATATTTT
once TRBD1 TRBJ1-5 TRBV5-1 CASSSGGYSNQPQHF TGCGCCAGCAGCTCAGGGGGTTATAGCAATCAGCCCCAGCATTTT
. TRBD1 TRBJ1-2 TRBV19 CASRTTGDHGYTF TGTGCCAGTAGAACGACAGGGGACCATGGCTACACCTTC
many TRBD2 TRBJ2-3 TRBV4-1 CASSTPSGLAGGPRTDTQYF TGCGCCAGCAGTACGCCATCCGGACTAGCGGGAGGGCCACGCACAGATACGCAGTATTTT
few . TRBJ2-7 TRBV2 CASSDSGVYEQYF TGTGCCAGCAGTGATAGCGGAGTCTACGAGCAGTACTTC
. . TRBJ2-4 TRBV4-2 CASSQDIGEAKNIQYF TGTGCCAGCAGCCAAGATATAGGGGAAGCCAAAAACATTCAGTACTTC
. TRBD2 TRBJ2-1 TRBV4-1 CASSQDIRSGGLNEQFF TGCGCCAGCAGCCAAGATATTCGGTCGGGGGGTCTGAATGAGCAGTTCTTC
. . TRBJ2-2 TRBV11-2 CASSPLVSGPGELFF TGTGCCAGCAGCCCCCTCGTCAGCGGTCCCGGGGAGCTGTTTTTT
once TRBD1 TRBJ1-1 TRBV18 CASSPGQGMNTEAFF TGTGCCAGCTCACCGGGACAGGGGATGAACACTGAAGCTTTCTTT
many TRBD2 TRBJ2-7 TRBV4-2 CASSPSGGSMNEQYF TGTGCCAGCAGCCCCAGCGGGGGAAGCATGAACGAGCAGTACTTC
. . TRBJ2-7 TRBV5-6 CASSLDRDEDF TGTGCCAGCAGCTTGGACCGGGATGAAGACTTC